The rows below give T cell receptor beta chains drawn from one sample of a study of shared clonotypes between healthy human individuals. Profiling relied on immunoSEQ multiplex PCR, and the TCRdb table lists in-frame clones only, not all of them. There are about 680,000 clones in the sample; around 92% occur only once, and 24% lies in the top ten. What was sequenced was naive CD8+ T cells sorted from blood. These receptors were taken from a man in his thirties or forties in good health. Each CDR3 is given with its conserved first and last residue. A D gene is named only where the DNA matches it firmly. Clone size appears in some rows only: once, few, many, or a class for an expanded clone.

CDR3 DNA: TGTGCCAGCGGGGACATTCCCTACGGGCAGTACTTC
CDR3 protein: CASGDIPYGQYF
V gene: TRBV11-2
clone size: .
J gene: TRBJ2-7
D gene: .

CDR3 DNA: TGTGCCAGCAGCCGACTAGCGGGAGACCGAGAGACCCAGTACTTC
CDR3 protein: CASSRLAGDRETQYF
V gene: TRBV28
clone size: .
J gene: TRBJ2-5
D gene: TRBD2

CDR3 DNA: TGTGCCAGCTCACCCGGACACTACTACGAGCAGTACTTC
CDR3 protein: CASSPGHYYEQYF
V gene: TRBV18
clone size: .
J gene: TRBJ2-7
D gene: .

CDR3 DNA: TGTGCCAGCAGCAAATCGATCTCTAGCGGATACAATGAGCAGTTCTTC
CDR3 protein: CASSKSISSGYNEQFF
V gene: TRBV11-3
clone size: .
J gene: TRBJ2-1
D gene: TRBD2

CDR3 DNA: TGTGCCAGCAGCTTATTTACAGATCAGCCCCAGCATTTT
CDR3 protein: CASSLFTDQPQHF
V gene: TRBV7-8
clone size: .
J gene: TRBJ1-5
D gene: .

CDR3 DNA: TGTGCCAGCAGCCGGACTAGCGGGAGCCCCACAGATACGCAGTATTTT
CDR3 protein: CASSRTSGSPTDTQYF
V gene: TRBV7-2
clone size: .
J gene: TRBJ2-3
D gene: TRBD2

CDR3 DNA: TGTGCCAGCAGTTTACTGGGGACAGGGTCCTACGAGCAGTACTTC
CDR3 protein: CASSLLGTGSYEQYF
V gene: TRBV28
clone size: .
J gene: TRBJ2-7
D gene: TRBD1

CDR3 DNA: TGCGCCAGCAGCCAAGGGGGGCCCGGAGGGTACGAGCAGTACTTC
CDR3 protein: CASSQGGPGGYEQYF
V gene: TRBV4-3
clone size: .
J gene: TRBJ2-7
D gene: .

CDR3 DNA: TGCAGCGTCCCATTGGGGACAGGGGGCAGGCAGTACTTC
CDR3 protein: CSVPLGTGGRQYF
V gene: TRBV29-1
clone size: .
J gene: TRBJ2-7
D gene: TRBD1

CDR3 DNA: TGCAGCGTTGAATCCTTAGTAGCGGGAATCCAAGAGACCCAGTACTTC
CDR3 protein: CSVESLVAGIQETQYF
V gene: TRBV29-1
clone size: .
J gene: TRBJ2-5
D gene: TRBD2

CDR3 DNA: TGCGCCAGCAGACCCCGCGTTAGCGGGGTTACCTACGAGCAGTACTTC
CDR3 protein: CASRPRVSGVTYEQYF
V gene: TRBV10-1
clone size: .
J gene: TRBJ2-7
D gene: TRBD2

CDR3 DNA: TGTGCCAGCAGCCCCCAGGGGGGAAGATCTTACAATGAGCAGTTCTTC
CDR3 protein: CASSPQGGRSYNEQFF
V gene: TRBV9
clone size: .
J gene: TRBJ2-1
D gene: .

CDR3 DNA: TGTGCCAGCAGCCAAGGTCGCGGAGGACAGGGTAGTGAGACCCAGTACTTC
CDR3 protein: CASSQGRGGQGSETQYF
V gene: TRBV4-2
clone size: .
J gene: TRBJ2-5
D gene: TRBD1

CDR3 DNA: TGTGCCAGCAGCACGGTAGCGCCGACATTCCAAGAGACCCAGTACTTC
CDR3 protein: CASSTVAPTFQETQYF
V gene: TRBV14
clone size: .
J gene: TRBJ2-5
D gene: .

CDR3 DNA: TGTGCCAGCAGCCGTTTGTTGGGAGAAAGCTCTGGAAACACCATATATTTT
CDR3 protein: CASSRLLGESSGNTIYF
V gene: TRBV14
clone size: .
J gene: TRBJ1-3
D gene: .

CDR3 DNA: TGTGCCAGCAGCCAAGATAATGCGGGGCGTAGCACAGATACGCAGTATTTT
CDR3 protein: CASSQDNAGRSTDTQYF
V gene: TRBV14
clone size: once
J gene: TRBJ2-3
D gene: .

CDR3 DNA: TGTGCCAGCAGCGTAGAGGGACTAGCCGATATAGATGAGCAGTTCTTC
CDR3 protein: CASSVEGLADIDEQFF
V gene: TRBV9
clone size: .
J gene: TRBJ2-1
D gene: TRBD2

CDR3 DNA: TGTGCCAGCAGCGGGGGACGGAGGGGAGAGACCCAGTACTTC
CDR3 protein: CASSGGRRGETQYF
V gene: TRBV9
clone size: .
J gene: TRBJ2-5
D gene: .

CDR3 DNA: TGTGCCAGCAGTTTATCCCCTTTGACTAGCGGGAGATCGTGGGAGCTGTTTTTT
CDR3 protein: CASSLSPLTSGRSWELFF
V gene: TRBV27
clone size: .
J gene: TRBJ2-2
D gene: TRBD2

CDR3 DNA: TGTGCCAGCAGCCCCGGGACTCAGCAGTTCTTC
CDR3 protein: CASSPGTQQFF
V gene: TRBV7-9
clone size: .
J gene: TRBJ2-1
D gene: .